There are a few counts of the clone carrying this TCR beta chain. Samples underwent the assay at deep level. Only in-frame clones appear in the TCRdb table, and some are missing; sequencing was by immunoSEQ multiplex PCR. The table shows about 960,000 clones, with 60% to 85% occurring only once. The sample is drawn from a study of shared clonotypes between healthy human individuals. V dropped 7 bases and J dropped 0 bases, with 16 bases sitting between them. CDR1 and CDR2 (germline): SNHLY, FYNNEI. The CDR3 totals 15 residues. The receptor was derived from a man in his late teens or twenties in good health. Material for sequencing was memory CD4+ T cells sorted from blood. Subset reported: CD45RA-negative fraction. The chain recombines TRBV2 with TRBJ2-7; D is perhaps TRBD2 (5 bases). The CDR3 reads CASTVGAVTSYEQYF. DNA of the CDR3: TGTGCCAGCACAGTCGGAGCGGTTACCTCCTACGAGCAGTACTTC.